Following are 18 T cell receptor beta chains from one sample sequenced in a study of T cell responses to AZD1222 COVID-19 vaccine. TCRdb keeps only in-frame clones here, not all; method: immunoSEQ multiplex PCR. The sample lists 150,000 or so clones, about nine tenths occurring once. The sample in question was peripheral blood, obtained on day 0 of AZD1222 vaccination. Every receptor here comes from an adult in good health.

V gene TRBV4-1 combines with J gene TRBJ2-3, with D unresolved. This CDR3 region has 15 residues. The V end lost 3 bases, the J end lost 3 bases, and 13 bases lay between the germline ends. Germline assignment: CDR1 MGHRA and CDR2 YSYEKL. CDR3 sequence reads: CASSHASGLTDTQYF. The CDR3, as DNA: TGCGCCAGCAGCCACGCCTCCGGCTTGACAGATACGCAGTATTTT.

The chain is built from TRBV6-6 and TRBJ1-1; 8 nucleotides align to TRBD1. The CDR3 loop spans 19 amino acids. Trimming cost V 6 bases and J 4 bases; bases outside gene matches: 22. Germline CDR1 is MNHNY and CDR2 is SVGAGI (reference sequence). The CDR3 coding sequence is TGTGCCAGCAGCCGATCTCAACGAGCCAGGGGGCTTTTGGGCACTGAAGCTTTCTTT. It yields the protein CASSRSQRARGLLGTEAFF.

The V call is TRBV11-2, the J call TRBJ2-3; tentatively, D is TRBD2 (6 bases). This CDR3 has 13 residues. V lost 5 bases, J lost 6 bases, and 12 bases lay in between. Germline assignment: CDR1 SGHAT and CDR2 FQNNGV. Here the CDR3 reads CASSVPSVDTQYF. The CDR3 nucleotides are TGTGCCAGCAGCGTCCCTAGCGTCGATACGCAGTATTTT.

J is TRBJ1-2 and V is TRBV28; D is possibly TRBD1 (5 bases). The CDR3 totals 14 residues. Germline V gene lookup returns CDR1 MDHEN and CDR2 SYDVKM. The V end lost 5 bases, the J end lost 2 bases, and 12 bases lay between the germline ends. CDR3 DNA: TGTGCCAGCAGTATACATCAGGGCAACTATGGCTACACCTTC. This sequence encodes CASSIHQGNYGYTF.

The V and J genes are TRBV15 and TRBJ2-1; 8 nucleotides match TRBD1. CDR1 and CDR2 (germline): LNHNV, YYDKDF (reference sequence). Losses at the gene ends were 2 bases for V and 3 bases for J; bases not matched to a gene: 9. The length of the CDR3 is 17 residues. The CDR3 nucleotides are TGTGCCACCAGCAGAACCACCACCGGGACAGGCTACAATGAGCAGTTCTTC. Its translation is CATSRTTTGTGYNEQFF.

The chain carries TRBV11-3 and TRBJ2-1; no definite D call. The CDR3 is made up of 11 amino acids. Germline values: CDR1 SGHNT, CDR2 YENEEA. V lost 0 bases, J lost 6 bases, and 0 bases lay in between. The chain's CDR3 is CASSLDNEQFF. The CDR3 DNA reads TGTGCCAGCAGCTTAGACAATGAGCAGTTCTTC.

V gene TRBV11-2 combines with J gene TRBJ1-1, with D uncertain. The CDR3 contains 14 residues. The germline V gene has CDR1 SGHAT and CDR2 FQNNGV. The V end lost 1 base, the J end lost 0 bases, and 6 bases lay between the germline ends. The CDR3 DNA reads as TGTGCCAGCAGCTTAGTTACGGTGAACACTGAAGCTTTCTTT. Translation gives CASSLVTVNTEAFF.

The CDR3, as DNA: TGTGCCAGCAGCTCCCCCCGCCTTGGCTACACCTTC. Amino acids: CASSSPRLGYTF. The chain employs TRBV5-6 and TRBJ1-2, with D unclear. CDR1 SGHDT and CDR2 YYEEEE come from the germline V gene. V dropped 3 bases and J dropped 7 bases, with 10 bases sitting between them. CDR3 length equals 12 residues.

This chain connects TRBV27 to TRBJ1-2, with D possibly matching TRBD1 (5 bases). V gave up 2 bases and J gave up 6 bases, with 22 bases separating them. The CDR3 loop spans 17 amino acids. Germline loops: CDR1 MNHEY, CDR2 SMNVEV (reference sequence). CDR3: CASSLLHSGTLGNGYTF. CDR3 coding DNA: TGTGCCAGCAGTTTACTTCACTCAGGGACCCTAGGGAATGGCTACACCTTC.

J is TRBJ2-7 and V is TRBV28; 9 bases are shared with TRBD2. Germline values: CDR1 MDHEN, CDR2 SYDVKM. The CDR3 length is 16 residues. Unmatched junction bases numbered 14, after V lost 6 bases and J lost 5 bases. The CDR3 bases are TGTGCCAGCAGCCCATTGGCGGGAGGGCCTAGGGACGAGCAGTACTTC. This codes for CASSPLAGGPRDEQYF.

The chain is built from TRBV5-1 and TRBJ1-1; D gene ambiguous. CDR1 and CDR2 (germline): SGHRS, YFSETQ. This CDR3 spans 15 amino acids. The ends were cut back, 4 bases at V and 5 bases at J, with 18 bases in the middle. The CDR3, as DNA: TGCGCCAGCAGCCCGTATTCGGCCGCGGGGACTGAAGCTTTCTTT. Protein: CASSPYSAAGTEAFF. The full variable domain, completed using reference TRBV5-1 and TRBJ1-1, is KAGVTQTPRYLIKTRGQQVTLSCSPISGHRSVSWYQQTPGQGLQFLFEYFSETQRNKGNFPGRFSGRQFSNSRSEMNVSTLELGDSALYLCASSPYSAAGTEAFFGQGTRLTVV.

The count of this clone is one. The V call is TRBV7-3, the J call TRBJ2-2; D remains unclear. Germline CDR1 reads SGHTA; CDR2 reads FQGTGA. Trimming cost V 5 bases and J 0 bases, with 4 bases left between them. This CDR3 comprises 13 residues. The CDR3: CASSTSNTGELFF. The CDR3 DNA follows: TGTGCCAGCAGCACCTCGAACACCGGGGAGCTGTTTTTT. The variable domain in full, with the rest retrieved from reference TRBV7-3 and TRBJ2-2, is GAGVSQTPSNKVTEKGKYVELRCDPISGHTALYWYRQSLGQGPEFLIYFQGTGAADDSGLPNDRFFAVRPEGSVSTLKIQRTERGDSAVYLCASSTSNTGELFFGEGSRLTVL.

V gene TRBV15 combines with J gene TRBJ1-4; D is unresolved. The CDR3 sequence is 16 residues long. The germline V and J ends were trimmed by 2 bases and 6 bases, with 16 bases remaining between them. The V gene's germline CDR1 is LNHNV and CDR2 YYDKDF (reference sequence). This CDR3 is CATSRPWRENHEKLFF. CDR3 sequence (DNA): TGTGCCACCAGCAGACCTTGGAGGGAGAACCATGAAAAACTGTTTTTT.

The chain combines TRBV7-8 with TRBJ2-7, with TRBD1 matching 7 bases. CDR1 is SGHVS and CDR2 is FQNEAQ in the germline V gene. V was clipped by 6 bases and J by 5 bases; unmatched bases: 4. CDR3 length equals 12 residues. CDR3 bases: TGTGCCAGCAGACGAGACAGGGACGAGCAGTACTTC. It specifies CASRRDRDEQYF.

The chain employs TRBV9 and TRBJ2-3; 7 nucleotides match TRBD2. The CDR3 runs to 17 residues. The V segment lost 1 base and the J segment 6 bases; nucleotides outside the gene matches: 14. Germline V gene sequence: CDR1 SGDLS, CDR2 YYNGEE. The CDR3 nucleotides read TGTGCCAGCAGCGTAAGCGGGATCTCTCCCATGATGGATACGCAGTATTTT. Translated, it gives CASSVSGISPMMDTQYF. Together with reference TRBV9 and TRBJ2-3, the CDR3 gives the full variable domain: DSGVTQTPKHLITATGQRVTLRCSPRSGDLSVYWYQQSLDQGLQFLIQYYNGEERAKGNILERFSAQQFPDLHSELNLSSLELGDSALYFCASSVSGISPMMDTQYFGPGTRLTVL.

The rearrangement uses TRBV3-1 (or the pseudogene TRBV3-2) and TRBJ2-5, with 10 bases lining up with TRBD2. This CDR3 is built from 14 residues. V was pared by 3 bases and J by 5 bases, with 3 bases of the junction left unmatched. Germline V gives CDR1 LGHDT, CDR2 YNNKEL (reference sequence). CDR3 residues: CASSQGSGRETQYF. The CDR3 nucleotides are TGTGCCAGCAGCCAGGGTAGCGGGAGGGAGACCCAGTACTTC.

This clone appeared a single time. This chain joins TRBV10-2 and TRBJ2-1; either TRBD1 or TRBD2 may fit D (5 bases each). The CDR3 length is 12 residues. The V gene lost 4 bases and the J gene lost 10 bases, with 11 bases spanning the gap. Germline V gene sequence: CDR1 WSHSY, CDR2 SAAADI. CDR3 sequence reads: CASSGGPAEQFF. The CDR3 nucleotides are TGCGCCAGCAGTGGGGGACCCGCGGAGCAGTTCTTC.

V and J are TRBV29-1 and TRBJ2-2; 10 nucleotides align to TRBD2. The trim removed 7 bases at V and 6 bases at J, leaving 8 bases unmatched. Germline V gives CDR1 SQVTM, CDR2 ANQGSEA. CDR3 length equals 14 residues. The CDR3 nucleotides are TGCAGCGCCAGACTAGCGGGTGGGGCCGGGGAGCTGTTTTTT. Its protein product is CSARLAGGAGELFF.